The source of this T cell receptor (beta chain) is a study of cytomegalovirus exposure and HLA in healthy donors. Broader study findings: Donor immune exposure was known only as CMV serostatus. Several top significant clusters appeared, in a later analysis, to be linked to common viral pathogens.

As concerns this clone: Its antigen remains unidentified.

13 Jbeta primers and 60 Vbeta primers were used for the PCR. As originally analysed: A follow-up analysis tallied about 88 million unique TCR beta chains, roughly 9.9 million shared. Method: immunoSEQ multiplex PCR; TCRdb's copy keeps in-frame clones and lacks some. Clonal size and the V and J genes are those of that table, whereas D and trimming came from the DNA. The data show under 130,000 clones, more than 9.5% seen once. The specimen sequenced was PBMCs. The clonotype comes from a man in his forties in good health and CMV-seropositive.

The CDR3 loop reads CASSIVLGGLNEQFF. The CDR3 DNA sequence: TGTGCCAGTAGTATAGTTCTAGGGGGTTTGAATGAGCAGTTCTTC. J is TRBJ2-1 and V is TRBV19; possible D gene TRBD1, 6 bases. Trimming shortened V by 1 base and J by 7 bases, and 14 bases separated the two germline ends. CDR3 length equals 15 residues. Germline V lookup: CDR1 LNHDA, CDR2 SQIVND (reference sequence).